This T cell receptor beta chain is drawn from a study of T cells in Graves' hyperthyroidism and ophthalmopathy. Regarding this clonotype: Its matching antigen is unknown.

Overall study findings and caveats: Most thyroid clonotypes with frequency above 0.001 were detected in blood. The model forecast ophthalmopathy, anticipating it by a median around 6.5 months before onset.

This CDR3 has 14 amino acids. Germline CDR1 SNHLY, CDR2 FYNNEI. V was clipped by 4 bases and J by 7 bases; unmatched bases: 7. RNA transcripts provided the source from which TCR beta CDR3 regions were amplified. RT-PCR in the first round (using the HTBI primer set) targeted the TCR CDR3. TCRdb re-derived calls from the multiplex PCR reads in MiXCR, one entry per CDR3 protein. In the table there are 490,000 or so distinct CDR3 sequences, 46% of which are singletons. This chain links TRBV2 with TRBJ2-7, with 10 bases lining up with TRBD2. This receptor was taken from an adult woman with Graves' disease, either hyperthyroidism or ophthalmopathy (not recorded which). Sequences were obtained from peripheral blood or thyroid tissue (not recorded which). The CDR3 DNA sequence: TGTGCCAGCAGTGGGGCGCTAGCGGGAGTTGAGCAGTACTTC. This codes for CASSGALAGVEQYF.